Presented here are 10 T cell receptor beta chains from one specimen sequenced in a study of T cell repertoires in cytomegalovirus infection. TCRdb independently ran MiXCR on the reads; one entry per CDR3 protein. The top ten clones hold around 4.1% of a sample with about 330,000 distinct CDR3 sequences, more than 8% of them seen once. Sequenced input: PBMCs. The receptors come from a human donor in good health (CMV status not recorded). Some clones in this sample may be carry-over from other donors' samples.

The gene calls are TRBV5-4 and TRBJ1-1, with D uncertain. The germline V gene has CDR1 SGHNT and CDR2 YYREEE (reference sequence). The CDR3 consists of 14 residues. The V gene lost 4 bases and the J gene lost 1 base, with 11 bases spanning the gap. This CDR3 reads CASSVAWGNTEAFF. DNA for the CDR3: TGTGCCAGCAGCGTTGCTTGGGGGAACACTGAAGCTTTCTTT.

This clonotype was detected many times. The CDR3 region is CASSLGGASTDTQYF. The DNA of the CDR3 is TGTGCCAGCAGCTTAGGCGGGGCGAGCACAGATACGCAGTATTTT. The J gene is TRBJ2-3, the V gene TRBV7-2, with D possibly TRBD2 on 6 matching bases. The CDR3 totals 15 residues. Trimming removed 1 base from V and 0 bases from J, with 8 bases in between. Germline V gene data show CDR1 as SGHTA and CDR2 as FQGNSA. Variable domain in full (rest from reference TRBV7-2 and TRBJ2-3): GAGVSQSPSNKVTEKGKDVELRCDPISGHTALYWYRQSLGQGLEFLIYFQGNSAPDKSGLPSDRFSAERTGGSVSTLTIQRTQQEDSAVYLCASSLGGASTDTQYFGPGTRLTVL.

This clonotype has more than one count but fewer than ten. The chain carries TRBV7-9 and TRBJ1-1, with TRBD1 matching over 9 bases. V lost 6 bases and J lost 5; bases outside the gene matches: 7. The CDR3 runs to 14 residues. In germline, CDR1 is SEHNR, CDR2 FQNEAQ (reference sequence). This CDR3 reads CASRQQGAITEAFF. CDR3 coding DNA: TGTGCCAGCAGACAACAGGGGGCGATTACTGAAGCTTTCTTT. Together with reference TRBV7-9 and TRBJ1-1, the CDR3 gives the full variable domain: DTGVSQNPRHKITKRGQNVTFRCDPISEHNRLYWYRQTLGQGPEFLTYFQNEAQLEKSRLLSDRFSAERPKGSFSTLEIQRTEQGDSAMYLCASRQQGAITEAFFGQGTRLTVV.

CDR3 sequence (DNA): TGTGCCAGCAGGGAGATAGCCAAAAACATTCAGTACTTC. Residues: CASREIAKNIQYF. This chain joins TRBV6-2 or TRBV6-3 and TRBJ2-4; the D is unclear. Trimming left V 6 bases short and J 0 bases short, with 6 bases between. The V gene's germline CDR1 is MNHEY and CDR2 SVGEGT. The CDR3 spans 13 residues.

At least ten counts were recorded for this clonotype. This sequence joins TRBV7-3 and TRBJ2-2; TRBD2 matches 8 bases. The V segment lost 5 bases and the J segment 4 bases; nucleotides outside the gene matches: 6. Germline CDR1 SGHTA, CDR2 FQGTGA. The CDR3 covers 15 residues. CDR3 sequence: CASSPRAGGTGELFF. The CDR3, as DNA: TGTGCCAGCAGCCCGCGCGCGGGGGGCACCGGGGAGCTGTTTTTT.

In this sample, this clonotype turned up many times. This rearrangement joins TRBV28 to TRBJ2-5; D is unresolved. The CDR3 contains 14 residues. V gave up 2 bases and J gave up 9 bases, with 16 bases separating them. Germline lookup yields CDR1 MDHEN and CDR2 SYDVKM. CDR3 nucleotide sequence: TGTGCCAGCAGTTTAAATGACGTGGTGGTACCCCAGTACTTC. Protein sequence: CASSLNDVVVPQYF.

This chain connects TRBV7-1 to TRBJ2-2, with 8 bases lining up with TRBD1. TRBV7-1 is noted as an ORF with a role that remains uncertain. Unmatched junction bases numbered 9, after V lost 5 bases and J lost 4 bases. The length of the CDR3 is 16 residues. The CDR3 reads CASSPSDRAGTGELFF. In DNA form, the CDR3 reads TGTGCCAGCAGCCCTTCGGACAGGGCGGGCACCGGGGAGCTGTTTTTT.

This clonotype was counted between two and nine times. The rearrangement joins TRBV4-3 to TRBJ2-3; 11 bases are shared with TRBD2. This CDR3 is built from 18 residues. Per germline, CDR1 LGHNA and CDR2 YSLEER. J gave up 1 base and V 4 bases, and 10 bases lay outside the gene matches. The CDR3 is CASSLRSGLAGRTDTQYF. CDR3 DNA sequence: TGCGCCAGCAGCCTCAGATCCGGACTAGCGGGCCGCACAGATACGCAGTATTTT.

The chain uses TRBV9 and TRBJ2-1; 7 bases are shared with TRBD2. The CDR3 is 12 residues long. Germline trimming cut 1 base from V and 12 bases from J; bases unmatched to any gene: 4. Germline CDR1 and CDR2: SGDLS and YYNGEE. The CDR3 nucleotides are TGTGCCAGCAGCGTAACGGGGGGAGGGCAGTTCTTC. Translated: CASSVTGGGQFF. The complete variable domain, with remaining parts taken from reference TRBV9 and TRBJ2-1, reads DSGVTQTPKHLITATGQRVTLRCSPRSGDLSVYWYQQSLDQGLQFLIQYYNGEERAKGNILERFSAQQFPDLHSELNLSSLELGDSALYFCASSVTGGGQFFGPGTRLTVL.

This clonotype was picked up many times. The CDR3: CASSEGGRYRQFF. CDR3 DNA: TGTGCCAGCAGTGAAGGCGGGAGGTATAGGCAGTTCTTC. This chain links TRBV6-1 with TRBJ2-1; TRBD2 aligns across 8 bases. CDR1 and CDR2 from the germline V gene are MNHNS and SASEGT. V shed 1 base and J 12 bases; nucleotides not matched to a gene: 5. This CDR3 has 13 amino acids.